These 13 T cell receptor beta chains share one sample of origin, sequenced in a study of T cells in Graves' hyperthyroidism and ophthalmopathy. RNA transcripts gave rise to amplified TCR beta CDR3 regions. In the first-round RT-PCR of the TCR CDR3, the HTBI primer set was used. TCRdb independently ran MiXCR on the multiplex PCR reads; one entry per CDR3 protein. This sample has about 400,000 distinct CDR3 sequences, with 14% to 15% found just once. Sequenced: blood. Every receptor here comes from a woman in her twenties or thirties with Graves' hyperthyroidism.

The chain has TRBV6-5 and TRBJ1-6; D not certain. Germline V lookup: CDR1 MNHEY, CDR2 SVGAGI. The CDR3 extends over 13 amino acids. The V and J ends lost 3 bases and 10 bases respectively, with 10 bases between them. For the CDR3, the DNA is TGTGCCAGCAGTTATGCAGGTCTATCACCCCTCCACTTT. Translation: CASSYAGLSPLHF.

The V gene is TRBV5-8, the J gene TRBJ1-5; D uncertain. Germline CDR1 reads SGHTS; CDR2 reads YDEGEE. Between the trimmed V and J ends, which lost 4 bases and 0 bases, there was a span of 26 bases. CDR3 length: 20 amino acids. CDR3 protein: CASSLQLRADRIYSNQPQHF. In DNA, the CDR3 is TGTGCCAGCAGCCTCCAACTCCGGGCCGATCGTATTTATAGCAATCAGCCCCAGCATTTT. The entire variable domain, with the rest obtained from reference TRBV5-8 and TRBJ1-5, is as follows: EAGVTQSPTHLIKTRGQQATLRCSPISGHTSVYWYQQALGLGLQFLLWYDEGEERNRGNFPPRFSGRQFPNYSSELNVNALELEDSALYLCASSLQLRADRIYSNQPQHFGDGTRLSIL.

This clonotype occurred many times. The chain is built from TRBV27 and TRBJ2-7; TRBD2 matches at 15 bases. The germline V gene has CDR1 MNHEY and CDR2 SMNVEV (reference sequence). V dropped 7 bases and J dropped 6; count of bases not matched to a gene: 13. The CDR3 loop spans 17 amino acids. In DNA form, the CDR3 reads TGTGCCAGCAAACTCACGGGACTAGCGGGAGGAACGGGCGAGCAGTACTTC. It yields the protein CASKLTGLAGGTGEQYF.

This clonotype was seen only a few times. Compared with germline, one end of the junction differs, possibly owing to a read error. This rearrangement joins TRBV6-2 or TRBV6-3 to TRBJ1-5; a weak D match, TRBD1 (5 bases). CDR3 length equals 18 residues. Germline CDR1 reads MNHEY; CDR2 reads SVGEGT. The CDR3 here is CACSTRVATVMSNQPQHF. As DNA, the CDR3 is TGTGCCTGCAGTACCCGCGTCGCGACAGTCATGAGCAATCAGCCCCAGCATTTT.

The genes are TRBV20-1 and TRBJ2-7; D may be TRBD1 or TRBD2 (5 bases each). Germline lookup yields CDR1 DFQATT and CDR2 SNEGSKA (reference sequence). Trimming took off 6 bases at V and 3 bases at J, with 15 bases between the two ends. The CDR3 extends over 13 amino acids. The CDR3 loop reads CSADGTIFYEQYF. CDR3 DNA sequence: TGCAGTGCAGACGGGACCATCTTCTACGAGCAGTACTTC.

This clonotype occurred a few times. The chain couples TRBV5-6 to TRBJ2-5, with TRBD1 matching over 9 bases. V lost 3 bases, J lost 0 bases, and 12 bases stayed unmatched. The CDR3 covers 18 residues. Germline V gene lookup returns CDR1 SGHDT and CDR2 YYEEEE. CDR3 sequence: CASSSLTGDRVYQETQYF. Here the CDR3 DNA reads TGTGCCAGCAGCTCACTTACGGGGGACAGGGTGTACCAAGAGACCCAGTACTTC.

About this clonotype: A much larger clonotype is one base distant, so this may be a read error. The chain recombines TRBV28 with TRBJ1-5; no reliable D call. CDR1 and CDR2 (germline): MDHEN, SYDVKM. This CDR3 is built from 13 residues. V lost 6 bases to trimming and J lost 3 bases, with 9 bases between them. The CDR3 spells CASRETINQPQHF. In nucleotides, the CDR3 is TGTGCCAGCAGAGAAACGATCAATCAGCCCCAGCATTTT.

This chain connects TRBV5-5 to TRBJ2-2; no clear D. V lost 2 bases to trimming and J lost 4 bases, with 9 bases between them. This CDR3 region has 14 residues. Germline V gene lookup returns CDR1 SGHKS and CDR2 YYEKEE (reference sequence). Written as DNA, the CDR3 is TGTGCCAGCAGCTTAGCGATTGGCACCGGGGAGCTGTTTTTT. It codes for CASSLAIGTGELFF.

This clonotype was counted between two and nine times. This chain joins TRBV18 and TRBJ1-5; D is ambiguous. Germline V gene lookup returns CDR1 KGHSH and CDR2 LQKENI. The CDR3 loop spans 12 amino acids. The germline V and J ends were trimmed by 2 bases and 4 bases, with 3 bases remaining between them. The CDR3 nucleotides are TGTGCCAGCTCACCAGAGAATCAGCCCCAGCATTTT. Translated, it gives CASSPENQPQHF.

CDR3 sequence (DNA): TGCAGTGCTAGAGATTCGATTACTTGGACGGCTAATTCACCCCTCCACTTT. This encodes CSARDSITWTANSPLHF. V gene TRBV20-1 combines with J gene TRBJ1-6; no clear D. V gave up 0 bases and J gave up 6 bases, with 18 bases separating them. The germline V gene encodes CDR1 DFQATT and CDR2 SNEGSKA (reference sequence). The CDR3 sequence is 17 residues long.

This clonotype was seen more than once but under ten times. J is TRBJ2-2 and V is TRBV27; D gene unclear. The CDR3 consists of 11 residues. V lost 6 bases to trimming and J lost 5 bases, with 4 bases between them. Germline CDR1 MNHEY, CDR2 SMNVEV (reference sequence). Written as DNA, the CDR3 is TGTGCCAGCAGCAAGACCGGGGAGCTGTTTTTT. It yields the protein CASSKTGELFF.

This clonotype was picked up many times. The chain links TRBV30 to TRBJ2-7; a weak D match, TRBD1 (5 bases). The CDR3 is made up of 12 amino acids. The V and J ends lost 5 bases and 7 bases respectively, with 15 bases between them. The V gene's germline CDR1 is GTSNPN and CDR2 SVGIG (reference sequence). The CDR3 region is CAWDEPGLEQYF. CDR3 sequence (DNA): TGTGCCTGGGATGAACCAGGGCTAGAGCAGTACTTC.

The chain employs TRBV24-1 and TRBJ2-3; maybe TRBD1 (6 bases). The V end lost 0 bases, the J end lost 5 bases, and 14 bases lay between the germline ends. Germline V gene data show CDR1 as KGHDR and CDR2 as SFDVKD. CDR3 length: 16 amino acids. Written as DNA, the CDR3 is TGTGCCACCAGTGATTTGGGCAGGGGCGGAGGAGATACGCAGTATTTT. It specifies CATSDLGRGGGDTQYF.